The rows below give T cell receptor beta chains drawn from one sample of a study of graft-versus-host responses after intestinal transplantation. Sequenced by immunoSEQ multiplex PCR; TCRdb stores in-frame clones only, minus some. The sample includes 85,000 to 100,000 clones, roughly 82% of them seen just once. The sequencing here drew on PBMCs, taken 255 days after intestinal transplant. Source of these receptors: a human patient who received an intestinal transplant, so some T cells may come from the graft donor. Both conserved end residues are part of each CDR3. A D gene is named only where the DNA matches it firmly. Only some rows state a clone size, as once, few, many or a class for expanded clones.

CDR3 protein: CSVVFNRPDLYNEQFF; CDR3 DNA: TGCAGCGTTGTCTTTAATAGGCCCGACCTCTACAATGAGCAGTTCTTC; clone size: .; D gene: .; V gene: TRBV29-1; J gene: TRBJ2-1
CDR3 protein: CASSLGLGDQETQYF; CDR3 DNA: TGTGCTAGCAGCCTTGGTCTAGGTGACCAAGAGACCCAGTACTTC; clone size: .; D gene: .; V gene: TRBV7-7; J gene: TRBJ2-5
CDR3 protein: CASSWASGGEQFF; CDR3 DNA: TGTGCCAGTAGTTGGGCTTCCGGTGGTGAGCAGTTCTTC; clone size: .; D gene: .; V gene: TRBV19; J gene: TRBJ2-1
CDR3 protein: CASGAGTGNTGELFF; CDR3 DNA: TGTGCCAGCGGGGCAGGGACAGGGAACACCGGGGAGCTGTTTTTT; clone size: once; D gene: TRBD1; V gene: TRBV2; J gene: TRBJ2-2
CDR3 protein: CASSQPNQPQHF; CDR3 DNA: TGTGCCAGCAGCCAACCGAACCAGCCCCAGCATTTT; clone size: .; D gene: .; V gene: TRBV14; J gene: TRBJ1-5
CDR3 protein: CASSPTGQAVYGYTF; CDR3 DNA: TGTGCCAGCAGTCCGACCGGACAGGCGGTCTATGGCTACACCTTC; clone size: .; D gene: TRBD1; V gene: TRBV28; J gene: TRBJ1-2
CDR3 protein: CASSEDHLTAKGGNEKLFF; CDR3 DNA: TGTGCCAGCAGTGAAGACCACCTCACGGCAAAAGGGGGTAATGAAAAACTGTTTTTT; clone size: .; D gene: .; V gene: TRBV6-1; J gene: TRBJ1-4
CDR3 protein: CASSPLAFSYNEQFF; CDR3 DNA: TGTGCCAGCAGCCCACTAGCATTCTCCTACAATGAGCAGTTCTTC; clone size: .; D gene: .; V gene: TRBV2; J gene: TRBJ2-1
CDR3 protein: CASSLGRGGLTDTQYF; CDR3 DNA: TGTGCTAGCAGCTTAGGTAGGGGGGGCCTGACAGATACGCAGTATTTT; clone size: .; D gene: .; V gene: TRBV7-7; J gene: TRBJ2-3
CDR3 protein: CASSDGTGDTDTQYF; CDR3 DNA: TGTGCCAGCAGTGATGGGACAGGGGACACAGATACGCAGTATTTT; clone size: .; D gene: TRBD1; V gene: TRBV6-4; J gene: TRBJ2-3
CDR3 protein: CARSGSSGNTIYF; CDR3 DNA: TGTGCCAGAAGTGGGTCCTCTGGAAACACCATATATTTT; clone size: .; D gene: .; V gene: TRBV5-3; J gene: TRBJ1-3
CDR3 protein: CASSLGQSMNTEAFF; CDR3 DNA: TGTGCCAGCAGCTTGGGGCAGTCCATGAACACTGAAGCTTTCTTT; clone size: few; D gene: .; V gene: TRBV5-8; J gene: TRBJ1-1
CDR3 protein: CASSLSGSSNQPQHF; CDR3 DNA: TGTGCCAGCAGTTTATCGGGATCTAGCAATCAGCCCCAGCATTTT; clone size: .; D gene: .; V gene: TRBV28; J gene: TRBJ1-5
CDR3 protein: CAISDDQVQPQHF; CDR3 DNA: TGTGCCATCAGTGACGACCAAGTACAGCCCCAGCATTTT; clone size: .; D gene: .; V gene: TRBV10-3; J gene: TRBJ1-5
CDR3 protein: CASSGETGEGYTF; CDR3 DNA: TGTGCCAGCAGTGGGGAGACAGGGGAAGGCTACACCTTC; clone size: .; D gene: TRBD1; V gene: TRBV2; J gene: TRBJ1-2
CDR3 protein: CASSKQALYEKLFF; CDR3 DNA: TGTGCCAGCAGTAAACAGGCGCTCTACGAAAAACTGTTTTTT; clone size: .; D gene: .; V gene: TRBV28; J gene: TRBJ1-4
CDR3 protein: CASSDWAASNEQFF; CDR3 DNA: TGTGCCAGCAGTGACTGGGCAGCCAGCAATGAGCAGTTCTTC; clone size: .; D gene: .; V gene: TRBV6-4; J gene: TRBJ2-1
CDR3 protein: CASTKGWTEAFF; CDR3 DNA: TGTGCCAGTACGAAGGGATGGACTGAAGCTTTCTTT; clone size: medium-sized; D gene: .; V gene: TRBV19; J gene: TRBJ1-1
CDR3 protein: CASSLPARREQYF; CDR3 DNA: TGTGCCAGCAGTTTACCTGCCCGGAGGGAGCAGTACTTC; clone size: .; D gene: .; V gene: TRBV28; J gene: TRBJ2-7
CDR3 protein: CARGTGSYEQYF; CDR3 DNA: TGTGCCAGGGGGACAGGATCCTACGAGCAGTACTTC; clone size: .; D gene: TRBD1; V gene: TRBV2; J gene: TRBJ2-7
CDR3 protein: CASSPGRSSTDTQYF; CDR3 DNA: TGCGCCAGCAGCCCCGGGCGCTCGAGCACAGATACGCAGTATTTT; clone size: .; D gene: .; V gene: TRBV5-1; J gene: TRBJ2-3
CDR3 protein: CASRLALSSTDTQYF; CDR3 DNA: TGTGCCAGCAGACTAGCGCTCTCTAGCACAGATACGCAGTATTTT; clone size: .; D gene: TRBD2; V gene: TRBV6-5; J gene: TRBJ2-3
CDR3 protein: CASSRGLAGVNEQYF; CDR3 DNA: TGTGCCAGCAGCCGGGGACTAGCGGGAGTTAACGAGCAGTACTTC; clone size: .; D gene: TRBD2; V gene: TRBV6-5; J gene: TRBJ2-7
CDR3 protein: CASSLTENTEAFF; CDR3 DNA: TGCGCCAGCAGCTTGACAGAGAACACTGAAGCTTTCTTT; clone size: .; D gene: .; V gene: TRBV5-1; J gene: TRBJ1-1
CDR3 protein: CASSLISRPRVNTEAFF; CDR3 DNA: TGTGCCAGCAGCTTAATCTCACGACCGAGGGTGAACACTGAAGCTTTCTTT; clone size: .; D gene: .; V gene: TRBV11-2; J gene: TRBJ1-1
CDR3 protein: CASSLAGGTGGETQYF; CDR3 DNA: TGCGCCAGCAGCTTGGCCGGGGGGACAGGGGGAGAGACCCAGTACTTC; clone size: .; D gene: TRBD1; V gene: TRBV5-1; J gene: TRBJ2-5
CDR3 protein: CASSQDRGHLWGYTF; CDR3 DNA: TGCGCCAGCAGCCAAGACAGGGGCCACCTCTGGGGCTACACCTTC; clone size: .; D gene: .; V gene: TRBV4-1; J gene: TRBJ1-2
CDR3 protein: CASSLGPREQYF; CDR3 DNA: TGTGCCAGCAGCTTGGGGCCGAGGGAGCAGTACTTC; clone size: few; D gene: .; V gene: TRBV5-6; J gene: TRBJ2-7
CDR3 protein: CASSLVGTGNTEAFF; CDR3 DNA: TGCGCCAGCAGCTTGGTCGGGACAGGGAACACTGAAGCTTTCTTT; clone size: .; D gene: TRBD1; V gene: TRBV5-1; J gene: TRBJ1-1
CDR3 protein: CASSRGGGTGQPQHF; CDR3 DNA: TGTGCCAGCAGTCGCGGTGGGGGCACGGGTCAGCCCCAGCATTTT; clone size: .; D gene: .; V gene: TRBV28; J gene: TRBJ1-5
CDR3 protein: CASSLRGVGHEQYF; CDR3 DNA: TGTGCCAGCAGTTTGAGGGGAGTGGGGCACGAGCAGTACTTC; clone size: .; D gene: .; V gene: TRBV28; J gene: TRBJ2-7
CDR3 protein: CASTRADYGYTF; CDR3 DNA: TGTGCCAGCACCAGGGCGGACTATGGCTACACCTTC; clone size: .; D gene: .; V gene: TRBV6-1; J gene: TRBJ1-2
CDR3 protein: CASSEAIAGGGTDTQYF; CDR3 DNA: TGTGCCAGCAGTGAAGCAATAGCGGGGGGGGGCACAGATACGCAGTATTTT; clone size: .; D gene: TRBD2; V gene: TRBV6-1; J gene: TRBJ2-3
CDR3 protein: CASSPSRGVQETQYF; CDR3 DNA: TGTGCCAGCAGCCCAAGCCGGGGGGTCCAAGAGACCCAGTACTTC; clone size: once; D gene: TRBD2; V gene: TRBV11-2; J gene: TRBJ2-5
CDR3 protein: CASSATGNFYYGYTF; CDR3 DNA: TGTGCCAGCAGTGCCACAGGGAATTTTTACTATGGCTACACCTTC; clone size: .; D gene: .; V gene: TRBV27; J gene: TRBJ1-2
CDR3 protein: CAISEGSGSEAFF; CDR3 DNA: TGTGCCATCAGTGAGGGGAGCGGGTCGGAAGCTTTCTTT; clone size: .; D gene: .; V gene: TRBV10-3; J gene: TRBJ1-1
CDR3 protein: CASSPYPQGSNQPQHF; CDR3 DNA: TGTGCCAGCTCACCATACCCACAGGGGAGCAATCAGCCCCAGCATTTT; clone size: .; D gene: TRBD1; V gene: TRBV18; J gene: TRBJ1-5
CDR3 protein: CASSVQDRRNEKLFF; CDR3 DNA: TGTGCCAGCAGCGTACAGGACAGGAGAAATGAAAAACTGTTTTTT; clone size: .; D gene: TRBD1; V gene: TRBV9; J gene: TRBJ1-4
CDR3 protein: CASSEAGGVHQPQHF; CDR3 DNA: TGTGCCAGCAGTGAAGCAGGAGGGGTTCATCAGCCCCAGCATTTT; clone size: .; D gene: .; V gene: TRBV6-1; J gene: TRBJ1-5
CDR3 protein: CASSFEGGSYEQYF; CDR3 DNA: TGTGCCAGCAGTTTCGAGGGGGGCTCCTACGAGCAGTACTTC; clone size: .; D gene: .; V gene: TRBV28; J gene: TRBJ2-7
CDR3 protein: CASSGGARETQYF; CDR3 DNA: TGCGCCAGCAGTGGGGGGGCACGGGAGACCCAGTACTTC; clone size: .; D gene: .; V gene: TRBV10-2; J gene: TRBJ2-5
CDR3 protein: CASSVLPGQVAYEQYF; CDR3 DNA: TGTGCCAGCAGTGTGCTCCCGGGACAGGTCGCATACGAGCAGTACTTC; clone size: .; D gene: TRBD1; V gene: TRBV28; J gene: TRBJ2-7
CDR3 protein: CSVGGASREQYF; CDR3 DNA: TGCAGCGTTGGAGGGGCGTCACGGGAGCAGTACTTC; clone size: few; D gene: .; V gene: TRBV29-1; J gene: TRBJ2-7
CDR3 protein: CASSRGTGGEQYF; CDR3 DNA: TGTGCCAGCAGCCGAGGGACAGGGGGCGAGCAGTACTTC; clone size: .; D gene: TRBD1; V gene: TRBV14; J gene: TRBJ2-7
CDR3 protein: CASRLGGGSTYEQYF; CDR3 DNA: TGTGCCAGCAGGTTAGGAGGGGGGAGTACCTACGAGCAGTACTTC; clone size: .; D gene: .; V gene: TRBV27; J gene: TRBJ2-7
CDR3 protein: CASSLQFFTGELFF; CDR3 DNA: TGTGCCAGCAGTCTACAGTTTTTTACCGGGGAGCTGTTTTTT; clone size: .; D gene: .; V gene: TRBV27; J gene: TRBJ2-2
CDR3 protein: CASSLPSKGGKRNTIYF; CDR3 DNA: TGTGCCAGCAGTTTACCCTCCAAGGGGGGGAAGCGAAACACCATATATTTT; clone size: .; D gene: .; V gene: TRBV28; J gene: TRBJ1-3
CDR3 protein: CASSFGLANTGELFF; CDR3 DNA: TGTGCCAGCAGCTTCGGACTTGCGAACACCGGGGAGCTGTTTTTT; clone size: .; D gene: .; V gene: TRBV6-5; J gene: TRBJ2-2
CDR3 protein: CASSLGALTPLGDEQFF; CDR3 DNA: TGTGCCAGCAGCCTTGGGGCGTTGACTCCGCTGGGGGATGAGCAGTTCTTC; clone size: .; D gene: .; V gene: TRBV7-9; J gene: TRBJ2-1
CDR3 protein: CASSVGVGETQYF; CDR3 DNA: TGTGCCAGCAGTGTAGGAGTAGGAGAGACCCAGTACTTC; clone size: .; D gene: .; V gene: TRBV6-4; J gene: TRBJ2-5
CDR3 protein: CASSTGWRDNEQFF; CDR3 DNA: TGTGCCAGCAGCACAGGGTGGAGAGACAATGAGCAGTTCTTC; clone size: .; D gene: .; V gene: TRBV6-1; J gene: TRBJ2-1
CDR3 protein: CASSESRGGSYNEQFF; CDR3 DNA: TGTGCCAGCAGTGAATCGAGGGGAGGTTCTTACAATGAGCAGTTCTTC; clone size: .; D gene: .; V gene: TRBV2; J gene: TRBJ2-1
CDR3 protein: CASSVGSGVETQYF; CDR3 DNA: TGTGCCAGCAGCGTAGGTAGCGGGGTGGAGACCCAGTACTTC; clone size: .; D gene: TRBD2; V gene: TRBV9; J gene: TRBJ2-5
CDR3 protein: CASSLAGGSTDTRYF; CDR3 DNA: TGCGCCAGCAGCTTAGCAGGGGGTAGCACAGATACGCGGTATTTT; clone size: .; D gene: TRBD1; V gene: TRBV5-1; J gene: TRBJ2-3
CDR3 protein: CASGRQRGSETQYF; CDR3 DNA: TGTGCCAGCGGACGACAGAGGGGCTCAGAGACCCAGTACTTC; clone size: .; D gene: .; V gene: TRBV6-1; J gene: TRBJ2-5
CDR3 protein: CASSLRQGRGYTF; CDR3 DNA: TGTGCCAGCAGCCTCCGACAGGGCCGAGGCTACACCTTC; clone size: .; D gene: TRBD1; V gene: TRBV7-8; J gene: TRBJ1-2